This record looks at one T cell receptor (beta chain) sequence and its context. The sample originates from a study of T-cell reconstitution after alpha-beta-depleted transplantation in children. The TCRbeta library was prepared with unique molecular identifiers. TCRdb ran MiXCR on the PCR reads and lists one entry per CDR3 protein. Of some 530,000 distinct CDR3 sequences listed, under 15% are singletons. The TCR originated in a human donor who donated a stem cell graft to a child with combined immunodeficiency. The sample in question was PBMCs from the stem cell graft donor, obtained from the stem cell graft.

This chain's CDR3 is CASSRTAGFGPNEQYF. The CDR3 bases are TGTGCCAGCAGCCGAACGGCGGGGTTCGGCCCCAACGAGCAGTACTTC. V usage is TRBV11-2 and J usage is TRBJ2-7; D may be TRBD2 (6 bases). Germline V gives CDR1 SGHAT, CDR2 FQNNGV. Trimming cost V 5 bases and J 5 bases, with 22 bases left between them. The CDR3 length is 16 residues. Looking up the rest from reference TRBV11-2 and TRBJ2-7 gives the full variable domain: EAGVAQSPRYKIIEKRQSVAFWCNPISGHATLYWYQQILGQGPKLLIQFQNNGVVDDSQLPKDRFSAERLKGVDSTLKIQPAKLEDSAVYLCASSRTAGFGPNEQYFGPGTRLTVT.